This T cell receptor beta chain appears in the sequencing data of a study of CD8 T cells in Susac syndrome. The multiple sclerosis controls consisted of treatment-naive patients with relapsing-remitting disease, either stable or active. This CDR3 has 17 residues. The V gene's germline CDR1 is MNHNS and CDR2 SASEGT. V was pared by 1 base and J by 4 bases, with 12 bases of the junction left unmatched. After extraction with the RNeasy kit, roughly 0.5 to 1 ug of the RNA was reverse transcribed using random hexamers. TCRdb reanalysed the immunoSEQ multiplex PCR reads using MiXCR and keeps one entry per CDR3 protein. The data contain a few hundred thousand distinct CDR3 sequences, about 85% of them singletons.

The chain couples TRBV6-1 to TRBJ2-5; 7 bases map to TRBD2. The sequence was collected from a human donor with multiple sclerosis. Sequencing used CD8+ T cells from PBMCs. CDR3 in DNA: TGTGCCAGCAGTGAAGTGGGTCTAGCGGAAAATAGAGAGACCCAGTACTTC. This codes for CASSEVGLAENRETQYF.